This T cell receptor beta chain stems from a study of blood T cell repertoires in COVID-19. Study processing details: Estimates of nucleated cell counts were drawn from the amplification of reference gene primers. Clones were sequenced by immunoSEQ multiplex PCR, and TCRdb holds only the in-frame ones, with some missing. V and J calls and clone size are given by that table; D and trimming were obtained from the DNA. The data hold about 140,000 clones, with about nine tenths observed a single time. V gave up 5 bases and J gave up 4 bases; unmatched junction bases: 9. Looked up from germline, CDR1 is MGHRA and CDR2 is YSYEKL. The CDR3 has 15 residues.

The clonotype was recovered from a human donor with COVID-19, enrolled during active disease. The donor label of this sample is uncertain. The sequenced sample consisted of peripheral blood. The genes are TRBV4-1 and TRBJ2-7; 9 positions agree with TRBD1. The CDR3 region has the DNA TGCGCCAGCAGCTACCTGATGGGACAGGGTTACGAGCAGTACTTC. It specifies CASSYLMGQGYEQYF.